This T cell receptor (beta chain) was captured by sequencing in a study of T cell changes during pregnancy in multiple sclerosis. Concerning this clone: The junction shows a germline mismatch at one end, possibly a read error.

Here immunoSEQ multiplex PCR was the method, and the copy in TCRdb shows in-frame clones only, minus some. Among fewer than 150,000 clones listed, roughly 95% were seen once. This CDR3 has 12 amino acids. Per germline, CDR1 SGDLS and CDR2 YYNGEE. Specimen: peripheral blood, collected after pregnancy. This receptor was taken from a female donor with multiple sclerosis, enrolled in a pregnancy study. The chain employs TRBV9 and TRBJ2-1, with 9 nucleotides matching TRBD2. In DNA form, the CDR3 reads TGTGCCAGCAGCGCTATAGCGGGAGCCATTCTCTTC. Amino acids: CASSAIAGAILF.